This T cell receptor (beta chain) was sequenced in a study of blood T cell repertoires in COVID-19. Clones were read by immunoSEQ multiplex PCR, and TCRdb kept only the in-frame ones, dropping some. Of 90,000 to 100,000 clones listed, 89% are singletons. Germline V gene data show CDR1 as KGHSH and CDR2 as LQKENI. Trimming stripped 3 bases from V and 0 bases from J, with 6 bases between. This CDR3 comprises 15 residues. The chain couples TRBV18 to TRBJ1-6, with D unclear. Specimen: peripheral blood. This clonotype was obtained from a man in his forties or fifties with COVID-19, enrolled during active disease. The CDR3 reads CASSPALSYNSPLHF. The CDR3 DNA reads TGTGCCAGCTCACCGGCCCTCTCCTATAATTCACCCCTCCACTTT. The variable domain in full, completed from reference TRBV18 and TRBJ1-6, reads NAGVMQNPRHLVRRRGQEARLRCSPMKGHSHVYWYRQLPEEGLKFMVYLQKENIIDESGMPKERFSAEFPKEGPSILRIQQVVRGDSAAYFCASSPALSYNSPLHFGNGTRLTVT.